A single T cell receptor (beta chain) is shown here with its context. These data belong to a study of OX40 agonist ivuxolimab in advanced cancers. Measured with immunoSEQ multiplex PCR; TCRdb has only the in-frame clones, and not every one. The sample has some 81,000 clones, around 88% seen once. This CDR3 has 15 residues. V lost 4 bases and J lost 3, with 16 bases in between. Looked up from germline, CDR1 is SGHDT and CDR2 is YYEEEE. The starting material was CD4+ or CD8+ T cells sorted from blood, obtained in a trial of the OX40 agonist ivuxolimab. This clonotype was sampled from an adult with an advanced solid tumor such as melanoma, head and neck, liver or kidney cancer. The V and J genes are TRBV5-6 and TRBJ2-5; perhaps TRBD1 as D (8 bases). Here the CDR3 reads CASSADREGKETQYF. The CDR3 region has the DNA TGTGCCAGCAGCGCGGACAGGGAGGGGAAAGAGACCCAGTACTTC.